Listed below are T cell receptor beta chains from one sample, sequenced in a study of blood T cell repertoires in COVID-19. Generated by immunoSEQ multiplex PCR, the TCRdb table keeps only in-frame clones and is missing some. This table has 200,000 to 250,000 clones, more than 70% appearing once. Material for sequencing was peripheral blood. The receptors here all came from a woman aged 55 to 70 with acute or convalescent COVID-19. Each CDR3 is given with its conserved first and last residue. A D gene is named only where the DNA matches it firmly. Size is stated for part of the rows, as once, few or many counts, or as a class when the clone is expanded.

V gene: TRBV6-6; clone size: .; CDR3 length: 16; D gene: TRBD2; J gene: TRBJ2-3; CDR3 DNA: TGTGCCAGCAGCGGCGCTAGCGGGTATAGCACAGATACGCAGTATTTT; CDR3 protein: CASSGASGYSTDTQYF
V gene: TRBV4-2; clone size: once; CDR3 length: 16; D gene: .; J gene: TRBJ1-1; CDR3 DNA: TGTGCCAGCAGCCAAGATCGGGGGAGGTTTGACACTGAAGCTTTCTTT; CDR3 protein: CASSQDRGRFDTEAFF
V gene: TRBV14; clone size: .; CDR3 length: 15; D gene: .; J gene: TRBJ2-3; CDR3 DNA: TGTGCCAGCAGCGACCTCCGACTAGTGGCTGATACGCAGTATTTT; CDR3 protein: CASSDLRLVADTQYF
V gene: TRBV11-2; clone size: once; CDR3 length: 13; D gene: .; J gene: TRBJ2-7; CDR3 DNA: TGTGCCAGCAGCTCGTCCCGGGGAAACGAGCAGTACTTC; CDR3 protein: CASSSSRGNEQYF
V gene: TRBV18; clone size: .; CDR3 length: 16; D gene: .; J gene: TRBJ2-3; CDR3 DNA: TGTGCCAGCTCACCACCGGAGATCCCTAGCACAGATACGCAGTATTTT; CDR3 protein: CASSPPEIPSTDTQYF
V gene: TRBV6-5; clone size: .; CDR3 length: 15; D gene: .; J gene: TRBJ2-7; CDR3 DNA: TGTGCCAGCAGTTCGACTCGGACAGCTGCCTACGAGCAGTACTTC; CDR3 protein: CASSSTRTAAYEQYF
V gene: TRBV5-1; clone size: few; CDR3 length: 16; D gene: TRBD2; J gene: TRBJ2-5; CDR3 DNA: TGCGCCAGCAGCTTGGCCGCGGGAGGGCGCCGAGAGACCCAGTACTTC; CDR3 protein: CASSLAAGGRRETQYF
V gene: TRBV6-5; clone size: .; CDR3 length: 15; D gene: TRBD2; J gene: TRBJ2-7; CDR3 DNA: TGTGCCAGCTCCACTAGCGGGAGGAACTCCTACGAGCAGTACTTC; CDR3 protein: CASSTSGRNSYEQYF
V gene: TRBV19; clone size: .; CDR3 length: 16; D gene: TRBD2; J gene: TRBJ2-3; CDR3 DNA: TGTGCCAGTAGTATAGATCGAACTAGCGGGAAGGGTACGCAGTATTTT; CDR3 protein: CASSIDRTSGKGTQYF
V gene: TRBV28; clone size: .; CDR3 length: 16; D gene: TRBD2; J gene: TRBJ2-1; CDR3 DNA: TGTGCCAGCAGTCGTCCGGGACTAGCGGACTACAATGAGCAGTTCTTC; CDR3 protein: CASSRPGLADYNEQFF
V gene: TRBV5-5; clone size: .; CDR3 length: 15; D gene: TRBD2; J gene: TRBJ2-1; CDR3 DNA: TGTGCCAGCAGCTTGGAAAGCGGGAGTCGCTATGAGCAGTTCTTC; CDR3 protein: CASSLESGSRYEQFF
V gene: TRBV7-6; clone size: .; CDR3 length: 14; D gene: TRBD2; J gene: TRBJ2-7; CDR3 DNA: TGTGCCAGCAGCCTTAGCGGGGGAGCCTACGAGCAGTACTTC; CDR3 protein: CASSLSGGAYEQYF
V gene: TRBV11-2; clone size: once; CDR3 length: 15; D gene: .; J gene: TRBJ2-1; CDR3 DNA: TGTGCCAGCAGCTTAGAGCCCGGGAGCAACAATGAGCAGTTCTTC; CDR3 protein: CASSLEPGSNNEQFF
V gene: TRBV7-8; clone size: .; CDR3 length: 14; D gene: .; J gene: TRBJ1-2; CDR3 DNA: TGTGCCAGCAGCCGAGACACCAGGGTTGCGGGCTACACCTTC; CDR3 protein: CASSRDTRVAGYTF
V gene: TRBV18; clone size: .; CDR3 length: 14; D gene: .; J gene: TRBJ1-1; CDR3 DNA: TGTGCCAGCTCACCACTAGACAGGAACACTGAAGCTTTCTTT; CDR3 protein: CASSPLDRNTEAFF
V gene: TRBV30; clone size: .; CDR3 length: 16; D gene: .; J gene: TRBJ1-1; CDR3 DNA: TGTGCCTGGAGTGCTCCCTCCGGGGTCCTGAACACTGAAGCTTTCTTT; CDR3 protein: CAWSAPSGVLNTEAFF
V gene: TRBV19; clone size: .; CDR3 length: 14; D gene: .; J gene: TRBJ1-5; CDR3 DNA: TGTGCCAGTAGTCATCAGTATAGCAATCAGCCCCAGCATTTT; CDR3 protein: CASSHQYSNQPQHF
V gene: TRBV11-1; clone size: .; CDR3 length: 14; D gene: .; J gene: TRBJ2-7; CDR3 DNA: TGTGCCAGCAGCTTAGTAGCAGGGGCTCTCGAGCAGTACTTC; CDR3 protein: CASSLVAGALEQYF
V gene: TRBV5-1; clone size: .; CDR3 length: 15; D gene: .; J gene: TRBJ1-4; CDR3 DNA: TGCGCCAGCAGCTTGGGGACAGCTATTAATGACAAACTGTTTTTT; CDR3 protein: CASSLGTAINDKLFF
V gene: TRBV6-5; clone size: .; CDR3 length: 16; D gene: .; J gene: TRBJ1-1; CDR3 DNA: TGTGCCAGCAGTTACTCCCCGGGAGAAGTGGGCACTGAAGCTTTCTTT; CDR3 protein: CASSYSPGEVGTEAFF
V gene: TRBV5-1; clone size: .; CDR3 length: 19; D gene: TRBD1; J gene: TRBJ2-1; CDR3 DNA: TGCGCCAGCAGCTTTTACAGGGGGCGTAAACTGGAGTACGTCAATGAGCAGTTCTTC; CDR3 protein: CASSFYRGRKLEYVNEQFF
V gene: TRBV5-1; clone size: once; CDR3 length: 15; D gene: .; J gene: TRBJ1-1; CDR3 DNA: TGCGCCAGCAGCTTGTTTACAGGAGAGAACACTGAAGCTTTCTTT; CDR3 protein: CASSLFTGENTEAFF
V gene: TRBV7-2; clone size: .; CDR3 length: 13; D gene: .; J gene: TRBJ1-4; CDR3 DNA: TGTGCCAGCAGCTTAGCCTCGGGTGAAAAACTGTTTTTT; CDR3 protein: CASSLASGEKLFF
V gene: TRBV5-1; clone size: .; CDR3 length: 13; D gene: .; J gene: TRBJ2-7; CDR3 DNA: TGCGCCAGCAGCATCGGAGCCGGCTACGAGCAGTACTTC; CDR3 protein: CASSIGAGYEQYF
V gene: TRBV15; clone size: .; CDR3 length: 14; D gene: .; J gene: TRBJ1-5; CDR3 DNA: TGTGCCACCAGCAGAGAAGTCTTGCGTCAGCCCCAGCATTTT; CDR3 protein: CATSREVLRQPQHF
V gene: TRBV7-3; clone size: .; CDR3 length: 14; D gene: TRBD1; J gene: TRBJ2-2; CDR3 DNA: TGTGCCAGCACCACAGGGGGCAACACCGGGGAGCTGTTTTTT; CDR3 protein: CASTTGGNTGELFF
V gene: TRBV10-3; clone size: .; CDR3 length: 16; D gene: TRBD2; J gene: TRBJ2-3; CDR3 DNA: TGTGCCATCAGTGAGTCAGCGGGACTTTACGATTATACGCAGTATTTT; CDR3 protein: CAISESAGLYDYTQYF
V gene: TRBV7-7; clone size: .; CDR3 length: 15; D gene: TRBD2; J gene: TRBJ2-7; CDR3 DNA: TGTGCTAGCACCTTGAACGCGGGGGGTCGGGGCGAGCAGTACTTC; CDR3 protein: CASTLNAGGRGEQYF
V gene: TRBV29-1; clone size: .; CDR3 length: 14; D gene: .; J gene: TRBJ1-2; CDR3 DNA: TGCAGCGTTGGGATGAGACAGGCCAACTATGGCTACACCTTC; CDR3 protein: CSVGMRQANYGYTF
V gene: TRBV6-5; clone size: .; CDR3 length: 14; D gene: .; J gene: TRBJ1-3; CDR3 DNA: TGTGCCAGCTCCATCAGGGGTATGGGAAACACCATATATTTT; CDR3 protein: CASSIRGMGNTIYF
V gene: TRBV27; clone size: .; CDR3 length: 14; D gene: .; J gene: TRBJ1-4; CDR3 DNA: TGTGCCAGCAGTGTCGGGGTGATTGGGGAAAAACTGTTTTTT; CDR3 protein: CASSVGVIGEKLFF
V gene: TRBV14; clone size: .; CDR3 length: 17; D gene: TRBD2; J gene: TRBJ2-7; CDR3 DNA: TGTGCCAGCAGCCGATACCTAGGGACTAGCGGTTCCTACGAGCAGTACTTC; CDR3 protein: CASSRYLGTSGSYEQYF
V gene: TRBV6-5; clone size: .; CDR3 length: 15; D gene: TRBD1; J gene: TRBJ2-5; CDR3 DNA: TGTGCCAGCAGTTACTCTTGGGACAGGGACGAGACCCAGTACTTC; CDR3 protein: CASSYSWDRDETQYF
V gene: TRBV20-1; clone size: once; CDR3 length: 13; D gene: .; J gene: TRBJ1-2; CDR3 DNA: TGCAGTGCTAGTGACAGCTCGGGTCTTGGCTACACCTTC; CDR3 protein: CSASDSSGLGYTF
V gene: TRBV18; clone size: .; CDR3 length: 13; D gene: TRBD2; J gene: TRBJ2-5; CDR3 DNA: TGTGCCAGCTCTCAACTAGCGAAAGAGACCCAGTACTTC; CDR3 protein: CASSQLAKETQYF
V gene: TRBV2; clone size: .; CDR3 length: 11; D gene: .; J gene: TRBJ2-4; CDR3 DNA: TGTGCCAGCAGTGAATTGGGGACTCGGTACTTC; CDR3 protein: CASSELGTRYF
V gene: TRBV10-1; clone size: few; CDR3 length: 14; D gene: TRBD1; J gene: TRBJ1-1; CDR3 DNA: TGCGCCAGCAGTGACTCTCGACAGGGGACTGAAGCTTTCTTT; CDR3 protein: CASSDSRQGTEAFF
V gene: TRBV15; clone size: .; CDR3 length: 15; D gene: TRBD1; J gene: TRBJ1-5; CDR3 DNA: TGTGCCACCAGCCACCAGACAGGGGTGCATCAGCCCCAGCATTTT; CDR3 protein: CATSHQTGVHQPQHF
V gene: TRBV12-3/TRBV12-4; clone size: once; CDR3 length: 13; D gene: .; J gene: TRBJ2-6; CDR3 DNA: TGTGCCAGCAGTGGACAGCTTACGCAAGTCCTGACTTTC; CDR3 protein: CASSGQLTQVLTF
V gene: TRBV18; clone size: .; CDR3 length: 16; D gene: TRBD2; J gene: TRBJ2-3; CDR3 DNA: TGTGCCAGCTCACCGCGACTAGCGGAGGGGACAGATACGCAGTATTTT; CDR3 protein: CASSPRLAEGTDTQYF
V gene: TRBV9; clone size: .; CDR3 length: 14; D gene: .; J gene: TRBJ1-1; CDR3 DNA: TGTGCCAGCAGCGAGCGGCAACGGAACACTGAAGCTTTCTTT; CDR3 protein: CASSERQRNTEAFF
V gene: TRBV2; clone size: .; CDR3 length: 13; D gene: .; J gene: TRBJ1-1; CDR3 DNA: TGTGCCAGCAGAACGGGTCCCGGGGGTGAAGCTTTCTTT; CDR3 protein: CASRTGPGGEAFF
V gene: TRBV7-2; clone size: .; CDR3 length: 15; D gene: TRBD1; J gene: TRBJ1-1; CDR3 DNA: TGTGCCAGCAGCCCAAAACCGGGACAGGATCAGGGCGCTTTCTTT; CDR3 protein: CASSPKPGQDQGAFF
V gene: TRBV5-1; clone size: .; CDR3 length: 16; D gene: .; J gene: TRBJ1-4; CDR3 DNA: TGCGCCAGCAGCTTGGCCGGAGGGGCAACTAATGAAAAACTGTTTTTT; CDR3 protein: CASSLAGGATNEKLFF
V gene: TRBV7-9; clone size: .; CDR3 length: 12; D gene: .; J gene: TRBJ1-1; CDR3 DNA: TGTGCCAGCAGCGTGCTGACAGCTGAAGCTTTCTTT; CDR3 protein: CASSVLTAEAFF
V gene: TRBV25-1; clone size: .; CDR3 length: 14; D gene: .; J gene: TRBJ1-1; CDR3 DNA: TGTGCCAGCAGTGAATTAGGGGCCCAGCCCACACGGGTCTTT; CDR3 protein: CASSELGAQPTRVF
V gene: TRBV19; clone size: .; CDR3 length: 15; D gene: TRBD2; J gene: TRBJ2-5; CDR3 DNA: TGTGCCAGTAGTATAGATACTAGCGGGGGCGGGACCCAGTACTTC; CDR3 protein: CASSIDTSGGGTQYF
V gene: TRBV3-1/TRBV3-2; clone size: .; CDR3 length: 14; D gene: .; J gene: TRBJ1-4; CDR3 DNA: TGTGCCAGCAGCCCCACAGGGTTCGCGGAAAAACTGTTTTTT; CDR3 protein: CASSPTGFAEKLFF
V gene: TRBV7-3; clone size: .; CDR3 length: 12; D gene: TRBD1; J gene: TRBJ2-1; CDR3 DNA: TGTGCCAGCAGCTTACGAGGGGGCGAGCAGTTCTTC; CDR3 protein: CASSLRGGEQFF
V gene: TRBV7-2; clone size: once; CDR3 length: 13; D gene: .; J gene: TRBJ1-1; CDR3 DNA: TGTGCCAGCAGCCCGCAGAGGAAACTAGAAGCTTTCTTT; CDR3 protein: CASSPQRKLEAFF